This T cell receptor (beta chain) was retrieved from a study of shared clonotypes between healthy human individuals. Assay execution proceeded at the deep level. Sequencing used immunoSEQ multiplex PCR; TCRdb keeps in-frame clones, though not all of them. The repertoire includes approximately 1,000,000 clones, approximately 80% of them detected once, and over 0.8% sits in the top ten. General study results and limits: Across a handful of donors, naive CD4 shared 5% to 6%, naive CD8 3.5% to 4%, memory CD4 2.3%, memory CD8 0.35% to 0.5%. The study drew on few donors, limiting represented genetic and exposure-history diversity.

Turning to this clone: The antigen is not known.

Germline CDR1 reads MNHEY; CDR2 reads SMNVEV (reference sequence). CDR3 length: 16 residues. V dropped 5 bases and J dropped 4; count of bases not matched to a gene: 10. Partitioning of CD4+ cells yielded a CD45RA+ naive subset and a CD45RA-negative memory subset. The sample taken for sequencing was memory CD4+ T cells from PBMCs. Stated subset: CD45RA-negative fraction. The TCR sequence derives from a man younger than 35 in good health. Some clones in this sample may be carry-over from other donors' samples. The gene calls are TRBV27 and TRBJ1-2; TRBD1 aligns across 10 bases. The CDR3 bases are TGTGCCAGCAGTCGAATGGGGACAGGGGTCCCCTATGGCTACACCTTC. Protein: CASSRMGTGVPYGYTF.